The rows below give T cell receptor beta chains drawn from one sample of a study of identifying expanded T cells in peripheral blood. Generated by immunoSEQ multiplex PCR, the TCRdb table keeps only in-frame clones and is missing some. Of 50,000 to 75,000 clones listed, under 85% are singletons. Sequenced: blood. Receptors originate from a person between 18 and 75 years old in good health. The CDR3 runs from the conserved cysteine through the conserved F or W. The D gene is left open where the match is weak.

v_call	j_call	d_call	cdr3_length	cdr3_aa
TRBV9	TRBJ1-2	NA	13	CASSVVGGTGYTF
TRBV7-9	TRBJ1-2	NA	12	CASSPPIGAYTF
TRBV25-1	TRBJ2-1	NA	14	CASGKTGIYNEQFF
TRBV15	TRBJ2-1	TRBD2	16	CATSRASGGSYNEQFF
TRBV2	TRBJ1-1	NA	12	CASARDSTEAFF
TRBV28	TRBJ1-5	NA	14	CASTQGGGNQPQHF
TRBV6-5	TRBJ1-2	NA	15	CASSPLGVGLYGYTF
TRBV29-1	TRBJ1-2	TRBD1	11	CSTRTGNGYTF
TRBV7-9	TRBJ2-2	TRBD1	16	CASSKTGLPNTGELFF
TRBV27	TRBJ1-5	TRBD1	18	CASSRTGTGGYSNQPQHF
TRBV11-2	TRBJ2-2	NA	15	CASSLEAGSTGELFF
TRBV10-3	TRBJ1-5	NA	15	CAISDSGGSNQPQHF
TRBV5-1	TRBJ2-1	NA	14	CASSLGHPDNEQFF
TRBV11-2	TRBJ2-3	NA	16	CASSLSSGGSTDTQYF
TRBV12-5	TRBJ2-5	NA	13	CASAQGDRETQYF
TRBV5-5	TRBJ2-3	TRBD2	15	CASSGVAGGSDTQYF
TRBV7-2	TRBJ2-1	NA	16	CASSSRVSPVGTEQFF
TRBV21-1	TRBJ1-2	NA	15	CASSRGGLTSYGYTF
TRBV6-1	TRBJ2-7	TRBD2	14	CASSEEGLAREQYF
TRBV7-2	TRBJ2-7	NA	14	CASSQGVGSYEQYF
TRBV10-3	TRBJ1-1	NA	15	CAITDPGRENTEAFF
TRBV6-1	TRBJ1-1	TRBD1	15	CASRPIDRDETEAFF
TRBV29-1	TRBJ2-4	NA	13	CSGGELAKNIQYF
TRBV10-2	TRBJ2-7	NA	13	CASSDGGGNEQYF
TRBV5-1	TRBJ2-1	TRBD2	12	CASSASSGEQFF
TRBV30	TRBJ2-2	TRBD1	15	CAWSSTGGATGELFF
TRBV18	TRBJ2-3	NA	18	CASSPARLREWGTDTQYF
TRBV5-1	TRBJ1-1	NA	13	CASSPRPYTEAFF
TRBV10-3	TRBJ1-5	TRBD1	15	CAIKQGLEGNQPQHF
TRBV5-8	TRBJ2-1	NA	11	CASSLVVEQFF
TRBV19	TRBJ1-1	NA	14	CASSIENRVGEAFF
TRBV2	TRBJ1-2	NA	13	CASVIRARYGYTF
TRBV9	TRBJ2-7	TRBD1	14	CASSVTWDRAEQYF
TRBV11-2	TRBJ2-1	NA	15	CASSLSGSSYNEQFF
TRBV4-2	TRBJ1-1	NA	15	CASSQDWRASTEAFF
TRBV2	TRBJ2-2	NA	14	CASSERGRGGELFF
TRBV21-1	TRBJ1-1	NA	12	CAHRGRDTEAFF
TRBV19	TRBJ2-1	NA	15	CASSITRVNYNEQFF
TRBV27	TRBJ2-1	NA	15	CASSSYRGGNNEQFF
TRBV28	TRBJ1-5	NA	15	CASRFPGGRNQPQHF
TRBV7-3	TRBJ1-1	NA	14	CASSPPRQNTEAFF
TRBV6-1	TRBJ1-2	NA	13	CASTGQRRNGYTF
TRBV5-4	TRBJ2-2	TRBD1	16	CASSSPGTANTGELFF
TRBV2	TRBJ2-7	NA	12	CASGGTPGEQYF
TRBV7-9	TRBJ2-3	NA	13	CASSLAELDTQYF
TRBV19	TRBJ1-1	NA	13	CASNQGYNTEAFF
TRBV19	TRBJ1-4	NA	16	CASTPGGGNANEKLFF
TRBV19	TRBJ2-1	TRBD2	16	CASSISGGGIDNEQFF
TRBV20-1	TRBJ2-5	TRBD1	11	CSVRQGETQYF
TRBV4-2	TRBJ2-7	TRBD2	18	CASSHTSASGSNSYEQYF
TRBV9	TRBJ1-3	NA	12	CASSVEVDTIYF
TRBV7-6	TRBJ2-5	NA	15	CASSLDAGSEETQYF
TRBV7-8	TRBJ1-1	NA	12	CASSFRGDEAFF
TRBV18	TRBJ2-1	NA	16	CASSPHGTTGPYEQFF
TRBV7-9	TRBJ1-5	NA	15	CASSLGTGVNQPQHF
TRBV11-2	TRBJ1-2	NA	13	CASSFDRSQGYTF
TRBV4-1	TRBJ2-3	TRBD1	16	CASSRTGTGVPDTQYF
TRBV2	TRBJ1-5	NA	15	CASSEGTFSNQPQHF
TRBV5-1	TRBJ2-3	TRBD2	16	CASTEGLGGATDTQYF